The clone carrying this T cell receptor beta chain showed up many times. Patients between 18 and 65 years old had hyperthyroidism, newly diagnosed and lasting under 2 months. Clinical symptoms, serum thyroxine and TRAb, thyroid ultrasound and orbital computed tomography together formed the diagnostic basis. The record originates from a study of T cells in Graves' hyperthyroidism and ophthalmopathy. TCR beta CDR3 regions were amplified from RNA transcripts. RT-PCR in the first round (using the HTBI primer set) targeted the TCR CDR3. TCRdb processed the multiplex PCR reads anew with MiXCR; each CDR3 protein has one entry. Of tens of thousands of distinct CDR3 sequences listed, around half are singletons. Per the germline V gene, CDR1 is SGHDT and CDR2 is YYEEEE. V was cut by 1 base and J by 7 bases, with 14 bases left in between. This CDR3 region has 15 residues.

This TCR came from a woman between 50 and 59 years old with Graves' hyperthyroidism that later progressed to Graves' ophthalmopathy. Sequencing was performed on blood. The chain has TRBV5-6 and TRBJ2-2; D may be TRBD2 (5 bases). CDR3 sequence reads: CASSLRFGEGGELFF. The CDR3 DNA follows: TGTGCCAGCAGCTTGAGGTTCGGGGAAGGCGGGGAGCTGTTTTTT.